Below, one T cell receptor (beta chain) is given with its context. The entry originates in a study of graft-versus-host responses after intestinal transplantation. Whole-study context: Recipients were given multivisceral, liver-intestinal, or isolated intestinal transplants. Study observations and caveats: GvH clones turned up in recipient marrow; some had shown up first in ileum or blood.

The CDR3 runs to 15 residues. Researchers sorted proliferating CFSE-low CD3+CD4+ and CD3+CD8+ responders once the reaction had finished. Produced via immunoSEQ multiplex PCR; TCRdb's table is partial and in-frame only. The sample holds about 21,000 clones, 55% to 70% seen once. This TCR was sampled from a human patient who received an intestinal transplant. The V and J genes are TRBV21-1 and TRBJ1-3. TRBV21-1 is flagged as a pseudogene. The starting material was alloreactive CD4+ T cells from a mixed lymphocyte reaction culture, obtained before intestinal transplant. Subset indicated: CFSE-low proliferating T cells sorted from roughly 6-day pre-transplant mixed lymphocyte reaction (GvH or HvG direction). CDR3 coding DNA: TGTGCCAGCAGCAAAGTATGGAGCTCTGGAAACACCATATATTTT. This sequence encodes CASSKVWSSGNTIYF.